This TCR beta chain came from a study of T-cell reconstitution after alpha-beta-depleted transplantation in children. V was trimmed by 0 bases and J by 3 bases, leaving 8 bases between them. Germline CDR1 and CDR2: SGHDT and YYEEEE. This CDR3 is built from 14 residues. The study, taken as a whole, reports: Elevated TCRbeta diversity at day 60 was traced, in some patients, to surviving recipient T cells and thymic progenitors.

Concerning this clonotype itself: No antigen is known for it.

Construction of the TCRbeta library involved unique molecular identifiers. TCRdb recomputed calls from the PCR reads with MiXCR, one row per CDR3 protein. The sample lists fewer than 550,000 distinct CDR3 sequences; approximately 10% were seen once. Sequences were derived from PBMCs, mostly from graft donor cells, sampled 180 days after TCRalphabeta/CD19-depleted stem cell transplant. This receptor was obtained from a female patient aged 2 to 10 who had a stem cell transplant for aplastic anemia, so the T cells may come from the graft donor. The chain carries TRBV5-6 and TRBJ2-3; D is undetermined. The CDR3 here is CASSLGSWTDTQYF. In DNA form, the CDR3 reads TGTGCCAGCAGCTTGGGGAGTTGGACAGATACGCAGTATTTT.